The 17 T cell receptor beta chains below were found in one sample sequenced in a study of blood T cell repertoires in COVID-19. The method was immunoSEQ multiplex PCR; TCRdb's version includes in-frame clones alone and lacks a portion of them. Of approximately 260,000 clones in the sample, nearly 90% are singletons; the top ten hold approximately 4.6%. Sequenced material: peripheral blood. The receptors shown here come from a middle-aged woman who had recovered from COVID-19.

The gene calls are TRBV18 and TRBJ1-2; tentatively, D is TRBD1 (6 bases). V was shortened by 1 base and J by 4 bases, with 10 bases between the two germline ends. This CDR3 has 14 residues. Germline-derived CDR1 and CDR2 are KGHSH and LQKENI. The CDR3 DNA reads as TGTGCCAGCTCACCACAGGACAGAGTCTATGGCTACACCTTC. This sequence encodes CASSPQDRVYGYTF.

The chain joins TRBV18 to TRBJ1-5, with D perhaps matching TRBD1 (6 bases). The V gene lost 3 bases and the J gene lost 2 bases, with 11 bases spanning the gap. Germline V gene lookup returns CDR1 KGHSH and CDR2 LQKENI. This CDR3 region has 15 residues. This CDR3 is CASSPTGQGNQPQHF. The CDR3 nucleotides are TGTGCCAGCTCACCTACAGGGCAGGGCAATCAGCCCCAGCATTTT.

This rearrangement joins TRBV2 to TRBJ1-5; D gene unclear. Per germline, CDR1 SNHLY and CDR2 FYNNEI. The CDR3 is made up of 13 amino acids. Trimming left V 0 bases short and J 6 bases short, with 6 bases between. The CDR3 DNA is TGTGCCAGCAGTGAAGCAGCAACTCAGCCCCAGCATTTT. Protein sequence: CASSEAATQPQHF.

This chain links TRBV6-1 with TRBJ1-5; a weak D match, TRBD1 (5 bases). Germline CDR1 reads MNHNS; CDR2 reads SASEGT. This CDR3 is built from 16 residues. V lost 1 base to trimming and J lost 7 bases, with 17 bases between them. CDR3 coding DNA: TGTGCCAGCAGTGAAGAAGGGGCCGCCAAGAGGCAGCCCCAGCATTTT. This codes for CASSEEGAAKRQPQHF.

V gene TRBV19 combines with J gene TRBJ2-3; D not certain. The V end lost 1 base, the J end lost 0 bases, and 14 bases lay between the germline ends. Looked up from germline, CDR1 is LNHDA and CDR2 is SQIVND (reference sequence). The CDR3 extends over 17 amino acids. CDR3 amino acids: CASSIVGNPSSTDTQYF. In DNA, the CDR3 is TGTGCCAGTAGTATAGTTGGCAACCCGTCGAGCACAGATACGCAGTATTTT.

The chain links TRBV12-3 or TRBV12-4 to TRBJ2-3; D call uncertain. CDR3 length equals 12 residues. The V and J ends lost 8 bases and 1 base respectively, with 7 bases between them. CDR3 amino acids: CASYQGTDTQYF. The CDR3 DNA sequence: TGTGCCAGCTACCAGGGCACAGATACGCAGTATTTT.

V gene TRBV19 combines with J gene TRBJ1-2; 9 bases match TRBD1. The CDR3 runs to 12 residues. Germline V gene sequence: CDR1 LNHDA, CDR2 SQIVND (reference sequence). The junction had 6 bases not matched to a gene; V was cut back by 6 bases and J by 10 bases. CDR3 amino acids: CASSGGQGLYTF. The CDR3 coding sequence is TGTGCCAGTAGCGGGGGACAGGGACTCTACACCTTC.

V and J are TRBV30 and TRBJ2-7; a possible D gene is TRBD1 (5 bases). Germline V gene data show CDR1 as GTSNPN and CDR2 as SVGIG (reference sequence). The CDR3 runs 14 residues. Trimming pared 0 bases from V and 3 bases from J, leaving 12 bases between. The CDR3: CAWSVIGAGYEQYF. The CDR3 DNA reads as TGTGCCTGGAGTGTAATAGGGGCTGGCTACGAGCAGTACTTC.

The chain joins TRBV10-3 to TRBJ2-2, with a possible D match to TRBD1 (5 bases). The CDR3 spans 12 residues. Between the trimmed V and J ends, which lost 10 bases and 1 base, there was a span of 7 bases. Germline CDR1 is ENHRY and CDR2 is SYGVKD. CDR3: CANGQNTGELFF. The DNA for the CDR3 is TGTGCCAACGGACAGAACACCGGGGAGCTGTTTTTT.

J is TRBJ1-2 and V is TRBV4-2; D unresolved. The germline V gene encodes CDR1 LGHNA and CDR2 YNFKEQ. V lost 0 bases, J lost 4 bases, and 15 bases lay in between. CDR3 length: 16 amino acids. CDR3 sequence reads: CASSQEGSGPFYGYTF. The DNA for the CDR3 is TGTGCCAGCAGCCAAGAAGGGAGCGGACCGTTCTATGGCTACACCTTC.

V usage is TRBV11-3 and J usage is TRBJ1-1; a weak D match, TRBD1 (6 bases). Germline CDR1 and CDR2: SGHNT and YENEEA. The CDR3 covers 13 residues. V lost 7 bases and J 5 bases, leaving 14 bases between the germline ends. CDR3 residues: CASTTRGGTEAFF. CDR3 nucleotide sequence: TGTGCCAGCACCACGAGAGGGGGAACTGAAGCTTTCTTT.

V gene TRBV6-5 combines with J gene TRBJ1-1, with 8 nucleotides matching TRBD1. The CDR3 contains 12 residues. Germline loops: CDR1 MNHEY, CDR2 SVGAGI. V shed 7 bases and J 10 bases; nucleotides not matched to a gene: 8. The CDR3 protein is CASKAGGGVAFF. In DNA, the CDR3 is TGTGCCAGCAAAGCAGGGGGCGGAGTAGCTTTCTTT.

V and J are TRBV7-9 and TRBJ1-1, with D possibly being TRBD1 (5 bases). The germline V gene encodes CDR1 SEHNR and CDR2 FQNEAQ (reference sequence). Trimming cost V 3 bases and J 4 bases, with 9 bases left between them. This CDR3 region has 13 residues. The CDR3 loop is CASSFTGVTEAFF. Here the CDR3 DNA reads TGTGCCAGCAGCTTCACAGGAGTCACTGAAGCTTTCTTT.

The chain recombines TRBV30 with TRBJ1-2; 7 bases are a match to TRBD1. This CDR3 is built from 13 residues. Trimming at V came to 7 bases and at J to 0 bases, leaving 5 bases not matched to a gene. Germline CDR1 is GTSNPN and CDR2 is SVGIG (reference sequence). CDR3 sequence (DNA): TGTGCCTATAGACAGGGCCCTAACTATGGCTACACCTTC. It is translated as CAYRQGPNYGYTF.

The V and J genes are TRBV6-2 or TRBV6-3 and TRBJ2-7; 10 bases align to TRBD1. V trimming: 6 bases; J trimming: 2 bases; junction bases outside the gene matches: 4. CDR1 is MNHEY, CDR2 SVGEGT, per germline. This CDR3 spans 14 amino acids. CDR3 bases: TGTGCCAGCAGCGGACAGGGGGTCGCCTACGAGCAGTACGTC. It translates to CASSGQGVAYEQYV.

The chain carries TRBV10-3 and TRBJ2-7; D is ambiguous. Looked up from germline, CDR1 is ENHRY and CDR2 is SYGVKD. The length of the CDR3 is 13 residues. V lost 0 bases and J lost 11, with 14 bases in between. The CDR3 bases are TGTGCCATCAGTGAGTCGTATAGTAATGAGGAGTACTTC. Translated: CAISESYSNEEYF.

The chain uses TRBV14 and TRBJ1-6; D may be TRBD1 (5 bases). In germline, CDR1 is SGHDN, CDR2 FVKESK. CDR3 length: 16 amino acids. V was clipped by 1 base and J by 7 bases, with 14 bases between them. CDR3 protein: CASSQGGTLANSPLHF. Written as DNA, the CDR3 is TGTGCCAGCAGCCAAGGGGGCACCCTGGCAAATTCACCCCTCCACTTT.